This T cell receptor (beta chain) was identified during a study of type 1 and type 2 diabetes patients. Study-wide points: Type 1 diabetes repertoires were significantly less diverse than type 2 diabetes ones.

Looked up from germline, CDR1 is DFQATT and CDR2 is SNEGSKA (reference sequence). Losses at the gene ends were 6 bases for V and 6 bases for J; bases not matched to a gene: 20. The CDR3 has 17 residues. Concerning this clonotype: The antigen is undetermined.

The PCR template was genomic DNA. Multiplex PCR with 30 forward and 13 reverse primers amplified the TCR beta CDR3. A single record per CDR3 protein comes from TCRdb applying MiXCR to the multiplex PCR reads. In the table there are about 250,000 distinct CDR3 sequences, approximately 45% of which are singletons. The chain links TRBV20-1 to TRBJ2-7, with 10 bases that match TRBD2. The sequence was collected from a man in his late teens or twenties with type 2 diabetes. The sequenced sample was peripheral blood mononuclear cells (PBMCs). CDR3 coding DNA: TGCAGTGCCCGCCGGCTAGCGGGAGAGAGGTCAGAGTGCGAGCAGTACTTC. Amino acids: CSARRLAGERSECEQYF.